This T cell receptor (beta chain) is drawn from a study of T cell changes during pregnancy in multiple sclerosis. CDR1 is MNHEY and CDR2 is SVGAGI in the germline V gene. The CDR3 consists of 15 residues. V shed 8 bases, J shed 3 bases, and the junction held 9 bases outside the gene matches. Libraries were prepared by immunoSEQ multiplex PCR; TCRdb keeps only in-frame clonotypes and omits some of them. The table lists tens of thousands of clones, about 91% of them singletons. The input for sequencing was peripheral blood, taken before pregnancy. The V call is TRBV6-5, the J call TRBJ1-2; 10 bases are a match to TRBD1. The sequence came from a female donor with multiple sclerosis, enrolled in a pregnancy study. Here the CDR3 DNA reads TGTGCCAGCCTACCGACAGGGGGCAGTTACTATGGCTACACCTTC. This translates into CASLPTGGSYYGYTF.